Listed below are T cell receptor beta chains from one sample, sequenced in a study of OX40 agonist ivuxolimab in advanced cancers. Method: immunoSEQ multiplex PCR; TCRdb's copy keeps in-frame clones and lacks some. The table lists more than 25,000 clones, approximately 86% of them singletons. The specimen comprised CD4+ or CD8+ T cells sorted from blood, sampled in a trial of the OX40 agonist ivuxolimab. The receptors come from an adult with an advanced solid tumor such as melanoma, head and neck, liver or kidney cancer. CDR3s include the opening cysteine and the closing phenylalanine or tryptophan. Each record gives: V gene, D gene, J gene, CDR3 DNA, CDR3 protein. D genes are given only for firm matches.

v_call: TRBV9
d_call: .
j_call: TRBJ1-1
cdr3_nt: TGTGCCAGCAGCCTGTCGGCAGGGCAGAACACTGAAGCTTTCTTT
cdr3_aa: CASSLSAGQNTEAFF

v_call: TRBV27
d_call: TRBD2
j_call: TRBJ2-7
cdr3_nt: TGTGCCAGCTATAGCGGGAGCTCCTACGAGCAGTACTTC
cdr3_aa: CASYSGSSYEQYF

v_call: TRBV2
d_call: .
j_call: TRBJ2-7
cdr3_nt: TGTGCCAGCAGTGAACGACTTAGCTACGAGCAGTACTTC
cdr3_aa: CASSERLSYEQYF

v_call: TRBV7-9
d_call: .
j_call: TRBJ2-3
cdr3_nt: TGTGCCAGCAGCTCTACGGAACGGAGCACAGATACGCAGTATTTT
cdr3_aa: CASSSTERSTDTQYF

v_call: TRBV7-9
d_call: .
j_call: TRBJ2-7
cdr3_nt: TGTGCCAGCAGCTTACGGGGGTTCTACGAGCAGTACTTC
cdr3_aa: CASSLRGFYEQYF

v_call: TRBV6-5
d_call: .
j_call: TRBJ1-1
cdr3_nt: TGTGCCAGCAGTTACGCGGGGGAAACTGAAGCTTTCTTT
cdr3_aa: CASSYAGETEAFF

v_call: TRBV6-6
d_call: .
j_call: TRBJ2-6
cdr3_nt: TGTGCCAGCAGTTCAGTGTCCGGGGCCAACGTCCTGACTTTC
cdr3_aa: CASSSVSGANVLTF

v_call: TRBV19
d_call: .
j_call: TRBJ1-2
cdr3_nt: TGTGCCAGTAGTATAATCTCTAACTATGGCTACACCTTC
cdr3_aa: CASSIISNYGYTF

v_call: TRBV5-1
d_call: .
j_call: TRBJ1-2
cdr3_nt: TGCGCCAGCAGTCCGGGGGGCGGAGGCTACACCTTC
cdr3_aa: CASSPGGGGYTF

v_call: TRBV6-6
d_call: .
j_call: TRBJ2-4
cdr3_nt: TGTGCCAGCAGTTACAGAGGTTCAGCCAAAAACATTCAGTACTTC
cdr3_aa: CASSYRGSAKNIQYF

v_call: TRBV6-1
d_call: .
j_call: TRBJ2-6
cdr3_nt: TGTGCCAGCAGTTCAGTGTCCGGGGCCAACGTCCTGACTTTC
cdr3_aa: CASSSVSGANVLTF

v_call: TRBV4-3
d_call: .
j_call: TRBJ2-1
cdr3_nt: TGCGCCAGCAGCCAAGAACCCTTCCCCGGGTTGTCCCATGAGCAGTTCTTC
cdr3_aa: CASSQEPFPGLSHEQFF

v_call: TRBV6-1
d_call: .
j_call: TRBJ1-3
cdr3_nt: TGTGCCAGCAGTGAAAGGTGGCAGGGCGCGGGAGGAAACACCATATATTTT
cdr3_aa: CASSERWQGAGGNTIYF

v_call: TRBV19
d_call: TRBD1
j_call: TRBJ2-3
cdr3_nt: TGTGCCAGCGTAGGACAGGGGAGCACAGATACGCAGTATTTT
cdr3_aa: CASVGQGSTDTQYF